This T cell receptor (beta chain) was documented in a study of T cells in Graves' hyperthyroidism and ophthalmopathy. The diagnoses drew upon clinical symptoms, serum thyroxine and TRAb, thyroid ultrasound and orbital computed tomography. The study's findings and limits: Most thyroid clonotypes that were expanded above 0.001 also turned up in blood.

Amplification yielded TCR beta CDR3 regions, with RNA transcripts as the source. The primer set for the first-round RT-PCR of the TCR CDR3 was HTBI. MiXCR was run by TCRdb on the multiplex PCR reads, yielding one entry per CDR3 protein. The sample comprises roughly 740,000 distinct CDR3 sequences, less than 20% of which are singletons, and under 10% rests with the top ten. CDR3 size: 16 residues. With V trimmed by 2 bases and J by 0 bases, 8 bases remained unmatched. From germline, CDR1 is SGDLS and CDR2 YYNGEE. This clonotype was recorded a few times. Its antigen is as yet unknown. The receptor comes from a man aged 18 to 30 with Graves' hyperthyroidism. Sequencing was carried out using blood. The rearrangement links TRBV9 to TRBJ2-7, with 7 bases fitting TRBD2. CDR3 protein: CASSVSGTTFSYEQYF. The CDR3 DNA follows: TGTGCCAGCAGCGTTTCCGGGACTACCTTCTCCTACGAGCAGTACTTC.